These 10 T cell receptor beta chains were all obtained from the same sample, sequenced in a study of memory B cells and T cells in multiple sclerosis. The protocol was immunoSEQ multiplex PCR, while the TCRdb copy is restricted to in-frame clones and leaves out a portion. The table lists around 30,000 clones, about 82% of them singletons. These receptors' antigens are unknown. CFSE-dim autoproliferating and CFSE-high non-proliferating T cells from unstimulated culture were sequenced separately. Pooled replicate wells came from about 50 million CFSE-labeled PBMCs cultured approximately 7 days without stimulus. Sequencing was done on a sample of PBMCs from blood kept in culture. Receptors were obtained from a human donor with multiple sclerosis.

In the case of this clone: The germline gene is not matched at one end of the junction; a read error may be the cause. DNA of the CDR3: TGTGCCAGTAGTATAGGGGGACTAGCCTTCCTTTTT. This encodes CASSIGGLAFLF. The genes are TRBV19 and TRBJ2-3; 9 positions match TRBD2. This CDR3 is built from 12 residues. Germline loops: CDR1 LNHDA, CDR2 SQIVND (reference sequence).

V is TRBV5-1 and J is TRBJ1-2, with D unresolved. The V end was cut by 4 bases, the J end by 4 bases, with 17 bases between. Germline-derived CDR1 and CDR2 are SGHRS and YFSETQ. The CDR3 has 15 amino acids. CDR3 nucleotides: TGCGCCAGCAGCCCGGGTGACGGATTCCTCTATGGCTACACCTTC. Translating gives CASSPGDGFLYGYTF.

Note on this clone: Different DNA sequences within this sample yield the same CDR3. This chain connects TRBV30 to TRBJ1-5; D gene uncertain. Germline assignment: CDR1 GTSNPN and CDR2 SVGIG (reference sequence). The CDR3 sequence is 13 residues long. The V end was cut by 1 base, the J end by 3 bases, with 7 bases between. This chain's CDR3 is CAWSGQDNQPQHF. The CDR3 DNA sequence: TGTGCCTGGAGTGGTCAGGACAATCAGCCCCAGCATTTT.

V gene TRBV7-8 combines with J gene TRBJ1-6; TRBD1 is a possible D gene (5 bases). The V end lost 2 bases, the J end lost 3 bases, and 14 bases lay between the germline ends. CDR3 length: 17 residues. Germline V CDR1 and CDR2: SGHVS, FQNEAQ. The DNA for the CDR3 is TGTGCCAGCAGCTTACACAGGTCGAGCATCTATAATTCACCCCTCCACTTT. Translating it yields CASSLHRSSIYNSPLHF. Combining the CDR3 with reference TRBV7-8 and TRBJ1-6 gives the whole variable domain GAGVSQSPRYKVAKRGQDVALRCDPISGHVSLFWYQQALGQGPEFLTYFQNEAQLDKSGLPSDRFFAERPEGSVSTLKIQRTQQEDSAVYLCASSLHRSSIYNSPLHFGNGTRLTVT.

The chain combines TRBV2 with TRBJ1-1; no clear D. From germline, CDR1 is SNHLY and CDR2 FYNNEI. The V end lost 4 bases, the J end lost 0 bases, and 12 bases lay between the germline ends. The CDR3 totals 15 residues. The CDR3, as DNA: TGTGCCAGCAGTGTCCTTCGCGGGCTGAACACTGAAGCTTTCTTT. Amino acid sequence: CASSVLRGLNTEAFF.

V gene TRBV5-1 combines with J gene TRBJ2-3; 13 bases line up with TRBD2. Germline V CDR1 and CDR2: SGHRS, YFSETQ. There are 18 residues in the CDR3. With V trimmed by 4 bases and J by 6 bases, 14 bases remained unmatched. The CDR3 nucleotides read TGCGCCAGCAGCAGGGGACTAGCGGGACCCGCGGTAGGGGATACGCAGTATTTT. It translates to CASSRGLAGPAVGDTQYF.

The chain links TRBV2 to TRBJ1-5; D not certain. Trimming removed 2 bases at V and 6 bases at J, with 11 bases between. Germline V lookup: CDR1 SNHLY, CDR2 FYNNEI. The CDR3 extends over 14 amino acids. CDR3 protein: CASSEITGSQPQHF. CDR3 bases: TGTGCCAGCAGTGAAATTACCGGGAGTCAGCCCCAGCATTTT.

The J gene is TRBJ1-3, the V gene TRBV6-5, with D hard to call. The germline V gene encodes CDR1 MNHEY and CDR2 SVGAGI. V was pared by 6 bases and J by 0 bases, with 12 bases between. The CDR3 extends over 15 amino acids. As DNA, the CDR3 is TGTGCCAGCAGACCGACGGGTAGCTCTGGAAACACCATATATTTT. It is translated as CASRPTGSSGNTIYF.

The J gene is TRBJ1-5, the V gene TRBV4-1; D perhaps matches TRBD1 (5 bases). Trimming pared 3 bases from V and 2 bases from J, leaving 5 bases between. The CDR3 covers 13 residues. Germline assignment: CDR1 MGHRA and CDR2 YSYEKL. In DNA, the CDR3 is TGCGCCAGCAGCCAGACAGGCAATCAGCCCCAGCATTTT. Translation: CASSQTGNQPQHF.

The chain is built from TRBV6-6 and TRBJ2-5, with 9 bases that match TRBD1. Germline CDR1 is MNHNY and CDR2 is SVGAGI (reference sequence). The CDR3 is made up of 15 amino acids. V lost 6 bases and J lost 4; bases outside the gene matches: 9. The CDR3 spells CASSSGTGITETQYF. Written as DNA, the CDR3 is TGTGCCAGCAGCTCCGGGACAGGGATTACAGAGACCCAGTACTTC.